This T cell receptor (beta chain) originates from a study of blood T cell repertoires in COVID-19. As for the study in general: Acute and convalescent COVID-19 samples came from the United States, Italy and Spain. PBMCs, B-cell-depleted T cells, or T cells provided the cDNA or gDNA that made up the material.

Original handling: Using reference gene primer amplification, nucleated cell counts were estimated. The assay was immunoSEQ multiplex PCR, and TCRdb's table has in-frame clones only and misses some. The DNA gave D and trimming, while V, J and clone size come from that table. In the table there are about 120,000 clones, around 80% of which are singletons. The germline V and J ends were trimmed by 5 bases and 0 bases, with 8 bases remaining between them. Germline CDR1 and CDR2: SEHNR and FQNEAQ (reference sequence). This CDR3 spans 15 amino acids. The chain uses TRBV7-9 and TRBJ2-6; D remains ambiguous. The sequenced sample was peripheral blood. The clonotype comes from a man aged 55 to 70 with active or convalescent COVID-19. CDR3 DNA sequence: TGTGCCAGCAGCCTCTTTAGCTCTGGGGCCAACGTCCTGACTTTC. Translating it yields CASSLFSSGANVLTF.